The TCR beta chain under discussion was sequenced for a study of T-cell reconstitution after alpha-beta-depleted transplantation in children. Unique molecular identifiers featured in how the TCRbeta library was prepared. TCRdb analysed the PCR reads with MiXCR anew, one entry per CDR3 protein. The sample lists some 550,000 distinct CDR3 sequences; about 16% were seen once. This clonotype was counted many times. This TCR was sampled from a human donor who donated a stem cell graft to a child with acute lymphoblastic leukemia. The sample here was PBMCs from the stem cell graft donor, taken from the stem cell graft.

In nucleotides, the CDR3 is TGCAGTGCTAGAGGCAAGCGGGGCCGGAACACCGGGGAGCTGTTTTTT. Translation: CSARGKRGRNTGELFF. V is TRBV20-1 and J is TRBJ2-2; 7 positions agree with TRBD2. Per the germline V gene, CDR1 is DFQATT and CDR2 is SNEGSKA (reference sequence). The CDR3 has 16 residues. V shed 1 base, J shed 1 base, and the junction held 6 bases outside the gene matches.